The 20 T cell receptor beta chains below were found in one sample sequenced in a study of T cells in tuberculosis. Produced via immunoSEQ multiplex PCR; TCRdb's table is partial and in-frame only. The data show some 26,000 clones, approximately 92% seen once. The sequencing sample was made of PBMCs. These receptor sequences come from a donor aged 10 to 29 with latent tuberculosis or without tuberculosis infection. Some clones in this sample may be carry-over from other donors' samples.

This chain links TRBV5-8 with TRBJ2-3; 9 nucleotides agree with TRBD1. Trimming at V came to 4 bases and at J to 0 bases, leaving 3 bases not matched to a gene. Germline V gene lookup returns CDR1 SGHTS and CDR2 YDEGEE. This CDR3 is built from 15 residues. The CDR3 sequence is CASSPGQGSTDTQYF. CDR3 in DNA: TGTGCCAGCAGCCCTGGACAGGGGAGCACAGATACGCAGTATTTT. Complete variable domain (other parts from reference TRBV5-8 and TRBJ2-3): EAGVTQSPTHLIKTRGQQATLRCSPISGHTSVYWYQQALGLGLQFLLWYDEGEERNRGNFPPRFSGRQFPNYSSELNVNALELEDSALYLCASSPGQGSTDTQYFGPGTRLTVL.

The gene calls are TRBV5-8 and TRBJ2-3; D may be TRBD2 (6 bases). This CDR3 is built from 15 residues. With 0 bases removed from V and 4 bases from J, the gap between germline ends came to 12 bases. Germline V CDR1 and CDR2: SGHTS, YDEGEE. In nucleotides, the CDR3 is TGTGCCAGCAGCTTGGGGGGACTGTACTCAGATACGCAGTATTTT. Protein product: CASSLGGLYSDTQYF.

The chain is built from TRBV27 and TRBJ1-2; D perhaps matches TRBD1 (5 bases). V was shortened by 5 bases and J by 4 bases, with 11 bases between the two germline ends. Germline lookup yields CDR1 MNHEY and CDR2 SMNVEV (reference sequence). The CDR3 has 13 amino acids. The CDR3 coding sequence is TGTGCCAGCAGTCCAGGGCCGTTCTATGGCTACACCTTC. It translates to CASSPGPFYGYTF.

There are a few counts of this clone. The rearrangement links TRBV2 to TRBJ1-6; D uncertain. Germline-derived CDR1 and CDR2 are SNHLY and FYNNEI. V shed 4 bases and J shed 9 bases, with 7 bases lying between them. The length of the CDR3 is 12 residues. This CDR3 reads CASSVVSSPLHF. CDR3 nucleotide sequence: TGTGCCAGCAGTGTAGTATCTTCACCCCTCCACTTT.

CDR3 bases: TGTGCCAGCAGTTACTCGACTAGCGGGGGCTACGAGCAGTACTTC. Residues: CASSYSTSGGYEQYF. This chain connects TRBV6-5 to TRBJ2-7; 12 positions agree with TRBD2. CDR1 is MNHEY, CDR2 SVGAGI, per germline. V trimming: 0 bases; J trimming: 3 bases; junction bases outside the gene matches: 0. The CDR3 has 15 residues.

The CDR3 nucleotides read TGTGCCAGCAGCTTCGGTTCTGGGGAGCTGTTTTTT. This sequence encodes CASSFGSGELFF. This chain connects TRBV5-6 to TRBJ2-2; unclear D gene. V was pared by 2 bases and J by 8 bases, with 7 bases between. Germline V CDR1 and CDR2: SGHDT, YYEEEE. The CDR3 extends over 12 amino acids.

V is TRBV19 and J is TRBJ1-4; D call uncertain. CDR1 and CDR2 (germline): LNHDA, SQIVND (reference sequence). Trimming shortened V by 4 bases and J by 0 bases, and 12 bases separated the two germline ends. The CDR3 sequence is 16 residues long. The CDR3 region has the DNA TGTGCCAGTAGTAAAGACTTATCTGCAACTAATGAAAAACTGTTTTTT. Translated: CASSKDLSATNEKLFF. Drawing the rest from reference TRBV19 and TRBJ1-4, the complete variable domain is DGGITQSPKYLFRKEGQNVTLSCEQNLNHDAMYWYRQDPGQGLRLIYYSQIVNDFQKGDIAEGYSVSREKKESFPLTVTSAQKNPTAFYLCASSKDLSATNEKLFFGSGTQLSVL.

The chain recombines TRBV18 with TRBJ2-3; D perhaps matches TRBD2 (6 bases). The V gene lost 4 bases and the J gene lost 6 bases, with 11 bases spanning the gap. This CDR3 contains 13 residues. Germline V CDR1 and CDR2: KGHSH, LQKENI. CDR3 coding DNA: TGTGCCAGCTCACGACGGGGGACGGATACGCAGTATTTT. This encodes CASSRRGTDTQYF.

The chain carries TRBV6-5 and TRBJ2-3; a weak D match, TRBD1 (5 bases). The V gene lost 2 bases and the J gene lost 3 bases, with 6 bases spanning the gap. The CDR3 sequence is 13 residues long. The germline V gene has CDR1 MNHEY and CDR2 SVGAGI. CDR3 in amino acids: CASSYRGTDTQYF. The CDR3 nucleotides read TGTGCCAGCAGTTACAGGGGAACAGATACGCAGTATTTT.

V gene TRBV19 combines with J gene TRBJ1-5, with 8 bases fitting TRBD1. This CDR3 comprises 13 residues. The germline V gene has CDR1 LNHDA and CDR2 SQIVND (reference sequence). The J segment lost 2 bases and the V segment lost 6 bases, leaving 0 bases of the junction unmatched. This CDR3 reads CASRTGGNQPQHF. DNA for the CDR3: TGTGCCAGTAGGACAGGGGGCAATCAGCCCCAGCATTTT.

In DNA form, the CDR3 reads TGTGCCAGCAGCCTGGGACTCGGGCATACGCAGTATTTT. Translation gives CASSLGLGHTQYF. This sequence joins TRBV11-3 and TRBJ2-3; perhaps TRBD2 as D (6 bases). Per the germline V gene, CDR1 is SGHNT and CDR2 is YENEEA. V was pared by 5 bases and J by 7 bases, with 13 bases between. The CDR3 runs 13 residues.

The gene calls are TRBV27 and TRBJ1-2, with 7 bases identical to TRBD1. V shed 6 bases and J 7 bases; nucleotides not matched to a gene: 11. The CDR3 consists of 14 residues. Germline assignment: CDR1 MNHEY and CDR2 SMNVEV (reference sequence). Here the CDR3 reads CASSQGRGGIGYTF. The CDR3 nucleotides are TGTGCCAGCAGCCAAGGACGAGGGGGCATTGGCTACACCTTC.

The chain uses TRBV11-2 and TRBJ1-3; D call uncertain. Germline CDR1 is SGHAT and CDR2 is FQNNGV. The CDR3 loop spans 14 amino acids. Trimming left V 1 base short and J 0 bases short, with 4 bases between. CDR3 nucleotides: TGTGCCAGCAGCTTAGGCAGCTCTGGAAACACCATATATTTT. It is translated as CASSLGSSGNTIYF.

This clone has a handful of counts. CDR3 bases: TGTGCCTGGAGCCCATCAAGATGGGGGGGTCTCTACGAGCAGTACTTC. It codes for CAWSPSRWGGLYEQYF. The chain has TRBV30 and TRBJ2-7; 7 positions agree with TRBD2. This CDR3 has 16 residues. The trim removed 3 bases at V and 3 bases at J, leaving 14 bases unmatched. Germline V gene lookup returns CDR1 GTSNPN and CDR2 SVGIG (reference sequence).

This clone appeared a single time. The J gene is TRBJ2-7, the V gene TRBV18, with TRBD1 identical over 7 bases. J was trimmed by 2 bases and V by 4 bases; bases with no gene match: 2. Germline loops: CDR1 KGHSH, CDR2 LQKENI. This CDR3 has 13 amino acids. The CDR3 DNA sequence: TGTGCCAGCTCACAAGGACAGGCCTACGAGCAGTACTTC. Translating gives CASSQGQAYEQYF.

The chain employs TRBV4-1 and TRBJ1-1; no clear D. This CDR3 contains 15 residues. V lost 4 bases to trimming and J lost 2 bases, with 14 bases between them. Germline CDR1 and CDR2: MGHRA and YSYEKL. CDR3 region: CASSLQPGVNTEAFF. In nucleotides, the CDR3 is TGCGCCAGCAGCCTCCAACCCGGGGTCAACACTGAAGCTTTCTTT.

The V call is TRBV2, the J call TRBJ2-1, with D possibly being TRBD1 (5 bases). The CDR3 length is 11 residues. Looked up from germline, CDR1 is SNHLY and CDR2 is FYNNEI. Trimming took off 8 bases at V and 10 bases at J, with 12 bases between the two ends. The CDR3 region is CASLTVREQFF. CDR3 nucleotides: TGTGCCAGCCTGACAGTCAGAGAGCAGTTCTTC.

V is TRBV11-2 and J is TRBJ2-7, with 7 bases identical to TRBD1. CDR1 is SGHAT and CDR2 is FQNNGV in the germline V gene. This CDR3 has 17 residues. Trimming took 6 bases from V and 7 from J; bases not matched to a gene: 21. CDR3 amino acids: CASSSSLPGQKLLEQYF. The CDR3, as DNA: TGTGCCAGCAGTTCAAGTCTTCCGGGACAGAAGTTGTTAGAGCAGTACTTC.

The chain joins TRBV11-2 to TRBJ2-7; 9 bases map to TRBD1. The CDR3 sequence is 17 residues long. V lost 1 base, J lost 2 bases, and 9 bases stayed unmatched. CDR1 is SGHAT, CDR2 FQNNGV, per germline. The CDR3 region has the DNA TGTGCCAGCAGCTTAGGCCAGACAGGGGGGATAGCCTACGAGCAGTACTTC. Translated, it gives CASSLGQTGGIAYEQYF.

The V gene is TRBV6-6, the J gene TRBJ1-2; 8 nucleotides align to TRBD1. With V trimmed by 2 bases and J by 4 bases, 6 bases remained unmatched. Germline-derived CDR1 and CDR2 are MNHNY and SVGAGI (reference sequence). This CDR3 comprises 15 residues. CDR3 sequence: CASSYPGQGFYGYTF. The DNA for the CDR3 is TGTGCCAGCAGTTACCCAGGACAGGGCTTCTATGGCTACACCTTC.